What follows are 24 T cell receptor beta chains derived from one specimen sequenced in a study of blood T cell repertoires in COVID-19. Assay used: immunoSEQ multiplex PCR; TCRdb lists only in-frame clones, some missing. In the table there are 150,000 to 200,000 clones, approximately 80% of which are singletons. Sequencing was carried out using peripheral blood. Receptors were obtained from a human donor in a cohort sampled during active COVID-19.

This clone was seen a single time. J is TRBJ2-1 and V is TRBV5-1, with D possibly matching TRBD2 (5 bases). Germline CDR1 SGHRS, CDR2 YFSETQ. The germline V and J ends were trimmed by 4 bases and 5 bases, with 28 bases remaining between them. CDR3 length equals 19 residues. CDR3 in DNA: TGCGCCAGCAGCGCAACGACGGCAACTAGTTCTAGTTACCACAATGAGCAGTTCTTC. Translated: CASSATTATSSSYHNEQFF.

This clone was detected ten times or more. V is TRBV9 and J is TRBJ2-5; perhaps TRBD2 as D (6 bases). The CDR3 contains 14 residues. Germline V gives CDR1 SGDLS, CDR2 YYNGEE. The V gene lost 4 bases and the J gene lost 4 bases, with 14 bases spanning the gap. CDR3 nucleotides: TGTGCCAGCAGCCCATCCGGGGGATTAGAGACCCAGTACTTC. It encodes CASSPSGGLETQYF.

The rearrangement links TRBV5-1 to TRBJ1-3; no definite D call. The CDR3 spans 17 residues. Per the germline V gene, CDR1 is SGHRS and CDR2 is YFSETQ. V lost 0 bases and J lost 1, with 14 bases in between. The CDR3 DNA reads as TGCGCCAGCAGCTTGGAAGCTCAGACGGGTTCTGGAAACACCATATATTTT. As protein: CASSLEAQTGSGNTIYF.

The chain uses TRBV29-1 and TRBJ1-1; D gene unclear. The CDR3 contains 11 residues. In germline, CDR1 is SQVTM, CDR2 ANQGSEA. Trimming stripped 6 bases from V and 0 bases from J, with 5 bases between. The CDR3: CSVAVNTEAFF. CDR3 nucleotides: TGCAGCGTGGCAGTGAACACTGAAGCTTTCTTT.

This CDR3 reads CASSYRTGELFF. The CDR3 bases are TGTGCCAGCAGTTACCGGACCGGGGAGCTGTTTTTT. V usage is TRBV6-2 or TRBV6-3 and J usage is TRBJ2-2; no reliable D call. V shed 2 bases and J shed 5 bases, with 3 bases lying between them. This CDR3 contains 12 residues. Germline V gene data show CDR1 as MNHEY and CDR2 as SVGEGT.

The chain couples TRBV10-1 to TRBJ1-3; D is uncertain. The CDR3 is 14 residues long. The ends were cut back, 2 bases at V and 4 bases at J, with 9 bases in the middle. Germline V gives CDR1 WNHNN, CDR2 SYGVQD (reference sequence). This chain's CDR3 is CASSETGSGNTIYF. CDR3 bases: TGCGCCAGCAGTGAGACCGGTTCGGGAAACACCATATATTTT.

V and J are TRBV2 and TRBJ1-6; D possibly corresponds to TRBD1 (5 bases). This CDR3 is built from 12 residues. The germline gives CDR1 SNHLY, CDR2 FYNNEI. V was pared by 3 bases and J by 14 bases, with 11 bases between. The CDR3 loop is CASSDPGRTLHF. For the CDR3, the DNA is TGTGCCAGCAGTGACCCAGGGAGGACCCTCCACTTT.

This sequence joins TRBV5-1 and TRBJ2-3; 8 bases align to TRBD1. Per germline, CDR1 SGHRS and CDR2 YFSETQ. The J segment lost 3 bases and the V segment lost 4 bases, leaving 4 bases of the junction unmatched. CDR3 length equals 14 residues. The CDR3 nucleotides read TGCGCCAGCAGCCTGCGGACAGGGACAGATACGCAGTATTTT. It codes for CASSLRTGTDTQYF. The full variable domain, with the rest looked up from reference TRBV5-1 and TRBJ2-3, is KAGVTQTPRYLIKTRGQQVTLSCSPISGHRSVSWYQQTPGQGLQFLFEYFSETQRNKGNFPGRFSGRQFSNSRSEMNVSTLELGDSALYLCASSLRTGTDTQYFGPGTRLTVL.

The J gene is TRBJ1-1, the V gene TRBV18, with a tentative D call TRBD1 (6 bases). The CDR3 totals 16 residues. V shed 0 bases and J shed 4 bases, with 15 bases lying between them. Germline V CDR1 and CDR2: KGHSH, LQKENI. The CDR3 nucleotides read TGTGCCAGCTCACCACCGACAGGTGTTATGGGCACTGAAGCTTTCTTT. It encodes CASSPPTGVMGTEAFF.

This chain links TRBV19 with TRBJ1-6, with a weak D call TRBD1 (6 bases). V was cut by 7 bases and J by 8 bases, with 18 bases left in between. Germline assignment: CDR1 LNHDA and CDR2 SQIVND (reference sequence). This CDR3 spans 15 amino acids. The CDR3 here is CASTSTWAGDSPLHF. CDR3 nucleotides: TGTGCCAGTACCTCAACCTGGGCAGGGGATTCACCCCTCCACTTT.

The chain joins TRBV11-3 to TRBJ2-7, with 9 positions matching TRBD1. From germline, CDR1 is SGHNT and CDR2 YENEEA. Losses at the gene ends were 2 bases for V and 5 bases for J; bases not matched to a gene: 7. The CDR3 runs to 15 residues. CDR3 in DNA: TGTGCCAGCAGCTTATCGGGACAGGGAAACAACGAGCAGTACTTC. Its translation: CASSLSGQGNNEQYF.

The chain employs TRBV7-9 and TRBJ2-5, with D perhaps TRBD1 (6 bases). CDR1 and CDR2 (germline): SEHNR, FQNEAQ (reference sequence). The CDR3 has 14 amino acids. The V end was cut by 5 bases, the J end by 5 bases, with 15 bases between. CDR3 protein: CASSQGGVRETQYF. The CDR3 region has the DNA TGTGCCAGCAGCCAAGGGGGAGTGCGGGAGACCCAGTACTTC.

The chain's CDR3 is CATGSVGGASYNEQFF. The CDR3 bases are TGTGCCACCGGTTCCGTCGGGGGGGCTTCCTACAATGAGCAGTTCTTC. This sequence joins TRBV15 and TRBJ2-1; 8 bases align to TRBD2. The length of the CDR3 is 16 residues. The V gene end was trimmed by 8 bases and the J gene end by 1 base; junction bases not matched to a gene: 10. From germline, CDR1 is LNHNV and CDR2 YYDKDF (reference sequence).

In the case of this clone: One base away lies a much larger clone, so this may be a sequencing read error. Different DNA sequences within this sample yield the same CDR3. V and J are TRBV25-1 and TRBJ1-6; 7 nucleotides match TRBD1. Germline loops: CDR1 MGHDK, CDR2 SYGVNS. The junction had 5 bases not matched to a gene; V was cut back by 5 bases and J by 7 bases. The length of the CDR3 is 14 residues. CDR3 sequence: CASSWDRDNSPLHF. DNA of the CDR3: TGTGCCAGCAGTTGGGACAGAGACAATTCACCCCTCCACTTT.

The J gene is TRBJ2-2, the V gene TRBV7-9; 13 nucleotides match TRBD2. The CDR3 is 17 amino acids. Germline V CDR1 and CDR2: SEHNR, FQNEAQ (reference sequence). V was pared by 3 bases and J by 7 bases, with 8 bases of the junction left unmatched. Here the CDR3 reads CASSFPGLAGRGGELFF. The CDR3 DNA reads as TGTGCCAGCAGCTTCCCGGGACTAGCGGGAAGGGGCGGGGAGCTGTTTTTT. The whole variable domain, filled in from reference TRBV7-9 and TRBJ2-2, reads DTGVSQNPRHKITKRGQNVTFRCDPISEHNRLYWYRQTLGQGPEFLTYFQNEAQLEKSRLLSDRFSAERPKGSFSTLEIQRTEQGDSAMYLCASSFPGLAGRGGELFFGEGSRLTVL.

J is TRBJ1-5 and V is TRBV19; D perhaps matches TRBD1 (5 bases). The CDR3 consists of 15 residues. Trimming left V 9 bases short and J 6 bases short, with 21 bases between. In germline, CDR1 is LNHDA, CDR2 SQIVND (reference sequence). This CDR3 is CASSGMTVGGQPQHF. The CDR3 region has the DNA TGTGCCAGCTCGGGGATGACCGTCGGGGGTCAGCCCCAGCATTTT.

This clone appeared a single time. The chain's CDR3 is CASSTGTSGRRDTQYF. The CDR3 nucleotides read TGTGCCAGTAGTACCGGGACTAGCGGGAGAAGGGATACGCAGTATTTT. This chain links TRBV19 with TRBJ2-3, with 14 bases identical to TRBD2. CDR1 LNHDA and CDR2 SQIVND come from the germline V gene (reference sequence). The V segment lost 4 bases and the J segment 6 bases; nucleotides outside the gene matches: 6. This CDR3 is 16 amino acids long.

The table lists this clone with a few counts. V gene TRBV18 combines with J gene TRBJ1-2; weak D call: TRBD1 (5 bases). The CDR3 consists of 12 residues. V was clipped by 2 bases and J by 8 bases, with 9 bases between them. The germline CDR1 and CDR2 sequences are KGHSH and LQKENI. Here the CDR3 reads CASSPGGDGYTF. The DNA for the CDR3 is TGTGCCAGCTCACCAGGGGGGGACGGCTACACCTTC.

The chain recombines TRBV6-2 or TRBV6-3 with TRBJ2-1; tentative D call: TRBD2 (6 bases). V was trimmed by 5 bases and J by 4 bases, leaving 12 bases between them. The CDR3 is made up of 14 amino acids. Germline CDR1 and CDR2: MNHEY and SVGEGT. As DNA, the CDR3 is TGTGCCAGCAGTCAGTTCGGGACTTACAATGAGCAGTTCTTC. Translated: CASSQFGTYNEQFF.

The chain recombines TRBV10-3 with TRBJ1-5; TRBD1 matches at 8 bases. This CDR3 comprises 15 residues. Germline V gives CDR1 ENHRY, CDR2 SYGVKD. Unmatched junction bases numbered 8, after V lost 6 bases and J lost 4 bases. CDR3: CAISIDRGSNQPQHF. The CDR3 bases are TGTGCCATCAGCATCGACAGGGGATCAAATCAGCCCCAGCATTTT.

The CDR3 protein is CASSPIRENTGELFF. CDR3 nucleotides: TGTGCCAGCTCACCAATACGCGAGAACACCGGGGAGCTGTTTTTT. The V call is TRBV18, the J call TRBJ2-2; no reliable D call. Germline CDR1 is KGHSH and CDR2 is LQKENI. V lost 2 bases and J lost 1, with 8 bases in between. This CDR3 has 15 amino acids.

This clone was seen once. V gene TRBV5-1 combines with J gene TRBJ2-7; 11 bases match TRBD1. V was pared by 6 bases and J by 4 bases, with 9 bases of the junction left unmatched. The length of the CDR3 is 15 residues. CDR1 and CDR2 (germline): SGHRS, YFSETQ. CDR3 nucleotide sequence: TGCGCCAGCACCGATCCGGGACAGGGGGTATACGAGCAGTACTTC. It encodes CASTDPGQGVYEQYF.

The genes are TRBV28 and TRBJ2-7; 7 nucleotides agree with TRBD1. CDR1 is MDHEN and CDR2 is SYDVKM in the germline V gene. J was trimmed by 3 bases and V by 6 bases; bases with no gene match: 5. This CDR3 has 13 residues. CDR3 protein: CASRLQGSYEQYF. In nucleotides, the CDR3 is TGTGCCAGCAGGTTACAGGGGAGCTACGAGCAGTACTTC.

The chain joins TRBV2 to TRBJ2-3; unclear D gene. CDR1 SNHLY and CDR2 FYNNEI come from the germline V gene. The CDR3 runs to 10 residues. Trimming took off 7 bases at V and 4 bases at J, with 3 bases between the two ends. Here the CDR3 DNA reads TGTGCCAGCACCGCAGATACGCAGTATTTT. Amino acids: CASTADTQYF.